The 6 T cell receptor beta chains below were found in one sample sequenced in a study of T cells in Graves' hyperthyroidism and ophthalmopathy. Researchers amplified the TCR beta CDR3 regions from RNA transcripts. A first-round RT-PCR of the TCR CDR3 used the HTBI primer set. MiXCR was run by TCRdb on the multiplex PCR reads, yielding one entry per CDR3 protein. Of fewer than 550,000 distinct CDR3 sequences listed, less than 20% are singletons. Sequenced material: blood. The receptors originated from a woman under 30 with Graves' hyperthyroidism.

This clonotype showed up many times. The junction departs from germline at one end; a sequencing error may be responsible. The chain has TRBV7-7 and TRBJ2-5; the D is unclear. Per the germline V gene, CDR1 is SSHAT and CDR2 is FNYEAQ (reference sequence). The length of the CDR3 is 15 residues. The CDR3 protein is CASSLGLGLQETQYF. As DNA, the CDR3 is TGTGCTAGCAGCTTAGGTTTAGGGCTCCAAGAGACCCAGTACTTC.

V is TRBV7-8 and J is TRBJ2-7; 10 nucleotides agree with TRBD1. Per germline, CDR1 SGHVS and CDR2 FQNEAQ. J was trimmed by 0 bases and V by 7 bases; bases with no gene match: 6. CDR3 length equals 15 residues. CDR3 DNA sequence: TGTGCCAGCACCCCTAGGACAGGGGGCTCCTACGAGCAGTACTTC. Residues: CASTPRTGGSYEQYF.

This clonotype occurred many times. The rearrangement uses TRBV18 and TRBJ1-4; no reliable D call. The CDR3 is 15 amino acids. Germline loops: CDR1 KGHSH, CDR2 LQKENI. The V end was cut by 4 bases, the J end by 6 bases, with 15 bases between. The CDR3 DNA reads as TGTGCCAGCTCACTCACGTTTACGGGCCATGAAAAACTGTTTTTT. Amino acids: CASSLTFTGHEKLFF.

This clonotype has a count of ten or more. This sequence joins TRBV10-2 and TRBJ1-1; 7 bases align to TRBD1. The germline CDR1 and CDR2 sequences are WSHSY and SAAADI. V dropped 8 bases and J dropped 4; count of bases not matched to a gene: 7. The CDR3 has 13 amino acids. The CDR3 loop reads CASSTDRVTEAFF. The DNA for the CDR3 is TGCGCCAGCTCCACCGACAGGGTCACTGAAGCTTTCTTT.

The gene calls are TRBV2 and TRBJ2-3; 9 bases are shared with TRBD1. In germline, CDR1 is SNHLY, CDR2 FYNNEI. The CDR3 has 15 amino acids. Losses at the gene ends were 6 bases for V and 3 bases for J; bases not matched to a gene: 7. The DNA for the CDR3 is TGTGCCAGCAGCCGACAGGGGGAAACTACAGATACGCAGTATTTT. Protein: CASSRQGETTDTQYF.

The chain uses TRBV5-1 and TRBJ2-7; perhaps TRBD1 as D (6 bases). Germline V CDR1 and CDR2: SGHRS, YFSETQ. CDR3 size: 14 residues. V was pared by 3 bases and J by 3 bases, with 13 bases between. CDR3 protein: CASSYRDTFYEQYF. The CDR3 coding sequence is TGCGCCAGCAGCTATCGGGACACGTTCTACGAGCAGTACTTC. Based on the CDR3 plus reference TRBV5-1 and TRBJ2-7, the full variable domain is KAGVTQTPRYLIKTRGQQVTLSCSPISGHRSVSWYQQTPGQGLQFLFEYFSETQRNKGNFPGRFSGRQFSNSRSEMNVSTLELGDSALYLCASSYRDTFYEQYFGPGTRLTVT.